The 21 T cell receptor beta chains given below trace back to one sample, sequenced in a study of early T cells in non-severe SARS-CoV-2 infection (dated by TCRdb to the early 2020s). Library preparation was by 5' RACE. The sample was run on a NextSeq 500. Clones were called with MiXCR by TCRdb after fastp trimmed the public reads at Q25, and only in-frame beta chains were retained. Every CDR3 protein is listed once, alongside the most common genes and DNA of its rows. The sample contains tens of thousands of distinct CDR3 sequences, 11% of them found a single time. The ten largest clonotypes hold 6.4% of the sample. The sample consisted of whole blood. Receptor source: an adult who was a healthcare worker with PCR-confirmed SARS-CoV-2 infection or an uninfected control (not recorded which).

The chain joins TRBV6-6 to TRBJ2-7; 9 nucleotides align to TRBD1. The CDR3 contains 15 residues. The V gene end was trimmed by 5 bases and the J gene end by 5 bases; junction bases not matched to a gene: 10. Germline assignment: CDR1 MNHNY and CDR2 SVGAGI (reference sequence). CDR3 sequence reads: CASSRTGTGTNEQYF. In DNA form, the CDR3 reads TGTGCCAGCAGTCGTACCGGGACAGGGACGAACGAGCAGTACTTC.

The chain couples TRBV7-2 to TRBJ2-3; 9 bases match TRBD1. The germline CDR1 and CDR2 sequences are SGHTA and FQGNSA. Unmatched junction bases numbered 5, after V lost 6 bases and J lost 4 bases. The CDR3 runs 14 residues. CDR3: CASRRQGVADTQYF. The CDR3 nucleotides are TGTGCCAGCAGACGACAGGGGGTGGCAGATACGCAGTATTTT.

This clonotype was recorded a few times. The gene calls are TRBV7-2 and TRBJ2-5, with D maybe TRBD2 (5 bases). The V end was cut by 3 bases, the J end by 4 bases, with 9 bases between. CDR1 is SGHTA, CDR2 FQGNSA, per germline. The CDR3 is 13 residues long. The CDR3 here is CASSLQRTETQYF. The CDR3 DNA sequence: TGTGCCAGCAGCTTGCAGCGGACAGAGACCCAGTACTTC.

This clonotype was seen a single time. The chain uses TRBV20-1 and TRBJ2-5; TRBD1 aligns across 7 bases. The CDR3 spans 15 residues. Germline CDR1 is DFQATT and CDR2 is SNEGSKA (reference sequence). V shed 4 bases and J 4 bases; nucleotides not matched to a gene: 12. CDR3 coding DNA: TGCAGTGCTACTCACCTACAGGGGATTCGAGAGACCCAGTACTTC. It yields the protein CSATHLQGIRETQYF.

There are many counts of this clonotype. The chain couples TRBV2 to TRBJ1-5; 8 bases line up with TRBD1. V dropped 5 bases and J dropped 4; count of bases not matched to a gene: 4. The CDR3 has 14 amino acids. Germline V gene data show CDR1 as SNHLY and CDR2 as FYNNEI. The DNA of the CDR3 is TGTGCCAGCAGTCGGACAGGGCAGAATCAGCCCCAGCATTTT. This translates into CASSRTGQNQPQHF.

This clonotype has ten or more counts. The chain links TRBV7-9 to TRBJ1-2; the D gene is possibly TRBD1 (6 bases). The germline V gene has CDR1 SEHNR and CDR2 FQNEAQ (reference sequence). The CDR3 length is 16 residues. V was trimmed by 5 bases and J by 4 bases, leaving 20 bases between them. The CDR3 sequence: CASSRNRDRDLYGYTF. CDR3 coding DNA: TGTGCCAGCAGCCGGAACAGGGATCGAGACCTCTATGGCTACACCTTC.

This clonotype was seen at least ten times. The rearrangement links TRBV12-5 to TRBJ1-1; TRBD1 aligns across 9 bases. This CDR3 has 21 amino acids. Germline loops: CDR1 LGHNT, CDR2 FRNRAP. The J segment lost 0 bases and the V segment lost 6 bases, leaving 23 bases of the junction unmatched. For the CDR3, the DNA is TGTGCTAGTGGACCGACACTAAAACTGACCCGGGACAGGGAACTGAACACTGAAGCTTTCTTT. Its translation: CASGPTLKLTRDRELNTEAFF. Full variable domain (missing parts from reference TRBV12-5 and TRBJ1-1): DARVTQTPRHKVTEMGQEVTMRCQPILGHNTVFWYRQTMMQGLELLAYFRNRAPLDDSGMPKDRFSAEMPDATLATLKIQPSEPRDSAVYFCASGPTLKLTRDRELNTEAFFGQGTRLTVV.

The rearrangement uses TRBV19 and TRBJ2-7; 8 bases align to TRBD1. Germline V gives CDR1 LNHDA, CDR2 SQIVND (reference sequence). With V trimmed by 2 bases and J by 2 bases, 8 bases remained unmatched. The CDR3 consists of 16 residues. The CDR3: CASSIKGQGATYEQYF. DNA for the CDR3: TGTGCCAGTAGTATAAAAGGACAGGGTGCCACCTACGAGCAGTACTTC.

This clonotype has only a few counts. The chain carries TRBV7-9 and TRBJ2-7, with 9 bases lining up with TRBD1. This CDR3 has 15 amino acids. The germline CDR1 and CDR2 sequences are SEHNR and FQNEAQ (reference sequence). Trimming removed 5 bases from V and 3 bases from J; junction bases left unmatched: 8. CDR3 DNA: TGTGCCAGCAGCGCGACGGACAGGGGTTACTACGAGCAGTACTTC. It specifies CASSATDRGYYEQYF.

This chain links TRBV4-1 with TRBJ1-1; D unresolved. The V end was cut by 2 bases, the J end by 0 bases, with 7 bases between. The CDR3 spans 14 residues. CDR1 MGHRA and CDR2 YSYEKL come from the germline V gene. The CDR3 DNA reads as TGCGCCAGCAGCCAAATTGTTTTGAACACTGAAGCTTTCTTT. This translates into CASSQIVLNTEAFF.

Many counts were recorded for this clonotype. This chain connects TRBV19 to TRBJ1-2; D gene ambiguous. V lost 1 base to trimming and J lost 2 bases, with 11 bases between them. Germline assignment: CDR1 LNHDA and CDR2 SQIVND (reference sequence). The CDR3 runs 15 residues. The DNA of the CDR3 is TGTGCCAGTAGTATAGTCCTCCGAGGGAACTATGGCTACACCTTC. Amino acids: CASSIVLRGNYGYTF. The full variable domain, completed using reference TRBV19 and TRBJ1-2, is DGGITQSPKYLFRKEGQNVTLSCEQNLNHDAMYWYRQDPGQGLRLIYYSQIVNDFQKGDIAEGYSVSREKKESFPLTVTSAQKNPTAFYLCASSIVLRGNYGYTFGSGTRLTVV.

The chain recombines TRBV20-1 with TRBJ1-2; tentative D call: TRBD1 (5 bases). Germline-derived CDR1 and CDR2 are DFQATT and SNEGSKA (reference sequence). The V gene lost 3 bases and the J gene lost 5 bases, with 10 bases spanning the gap. There are 12 residues in the CDR3. The CDR3 bases are TGCAGTGCTAGCCCAGGGAGGTATGGCTACACCTTC. This sequence encodes CSASPGRYGYTF.

In this sample, this clonotype turned up many times. V gene TRBV2 combines with J gene TRBJ2-1; D remains ambiguous. Trimming stripped 7 bases from V and 2 bases from J, with 6 bases between. Germline lookup yields CDR1 SNHLY and CDR2 FYNNEI. There are 12 residues in the CDR3. The chain's CDR3 is CASKNPYNEQFF. CDR3 coding DNA: TGTGCCAGCAAAAACCCCTACAATGAGCAGTTCTTC.

V gene TRBV20-1 combines with J gene TRBJ1-2, with unresolved D. V was shortened by 3 bases and J by 1 base, with 6 bases between the two germline ends. The CDR3 totals 12 residues. Germline lookup yields CDR1 DFQATT and CDR2 SNEGSKA (reference sequence). In DNA, the CDR3 is TGCAGTGCTAGGGGAGATAACTATGGCTACACCTTC. Its translation: CSARGDNYGYTF.

Only a few counts were recorded for this clonotype. The chain is built from TRBV12-3 or TRBV12-4 and TRBJ2-3; TRBD2 matches at 16 bases. Trimming took 7 bases from V and 1 from J; bases not matched to a gene: 11. The CDR3 is 19 residues long. The chain's CDR3 is CASTFPGLAGGPGTDTQYF. The CDR3 DNA is TGTGCCAGCACCTTCCCGGGACTAGCGGGAGGGCCGGGCACAGATACGCAGTATTTT.

This clonotype was seen more than once but under ten times. J is TRBJ1-3 and V is TRBV3-1; D gene unclear. The CDR3 has 15 amino acids. The germline gives CDR1 LGHDT, CDR2 YNNKEL (reference sequence). V was trimmed by 0 bases and J by 0 bases, leaving 6 bases between them. This CDR3 reads CASSQEPASGNTIYF. CDR3 DNA sequence: TGTGCCAGCAGCCAAGAACCAGCCTCTGGAAACACCATATATTTT.

The chain uses TRBV24-1 and TRBJ2-5, with 7 nucleotides matching TRBD2. Germline CDR1 reads KGHDR; CDR2 reads SFDVKD. The trim removed 3 bases at V and 1 base at J, leaving 10 bases unmatched. The CDR3 length is 17 residues. Here the CDR3 reads CATSDDPSGTSQETQYF. Written as DNA, the CDR3 is TGTGCCACCAGTGATGATCCTAGCGGAACCAGCCAAGAGACCCAGTACTTC.

The gene calls are TRBV6-1 and TRBJ1-3; D remains ambiguous. CDR1 is MNHNS and CDR2 is SASEGT in the germline V gene. This CDR3 comprises 15 residues. Trimming removed 7 bases from V and 0 bases from J, with 13 bases in between. CDR3 bases: TGTGCCAGCACCGCCCTCGGCGGCTCTGGAAACACCATATATTTT. Residues: CASTALGGSGNTIYF.

This clonotype was seen many times. The chain is built from TRBV28 and TRBJ2-2, with 13 positions matching TRBD2. This CDR3 contains 16 residues. V trimming: 7 bases; J trimming: 5 bases; junction bases outside the gene matches: 7. From germline, CDR1 is MDHEN and CDR2 SYDVKM. The CDR3 loop reads CASTPLGLAGTGELFF. The CDR3 DNA reads TGTGCCAGCACCCCGTTGGGACTAGCGGGGACCGGGGAGCTGTTTTTT.

The sample holds a few counts of this clonotype. The chain links TRBV7-2 to TRBJ2-1; 9 nucleotides agree with TRBD1. Unmatched junction bases numbered 6, after V lost 5 bases and J lost 4 bases. Germline lookup yields CDR1 SGHTA and CDR2 FQGNSA. This CDR3 has 15 residues. The CDR3 reads CASSMDRGFYNEQFF. The CDR3 DNA is TGTGCCAGCAGCATGGACAGGGGATTTTACAATGAGCAGTTCTTC.

The chain uses TRBV7-9 and TRBJ1-2; 10 bases match TRBD1. Germline V CDR1 and CDR2: SEHNR, FQNEAQ (reference sequence). V was clipped by 5 bases and J by 7 bases; unmatched bases: 7. The length of the CDR3 is 14 residues. The CDR3 is CASSTTTGGFGYTF. The DNA for the CDR3 is TGTGCCAGCAGCACAACGACAGGGGGCTTTGGCTACACCTTC.